The 21 T cell receptor beta chains reported below all come from one sample, sequenced in a study of cytomegalovirus exposure and HLA in healthy donors. The PCR was carried out with 60 Vbeta primers and 13 Jbeta primers. This table comes from immunoSEQ multiplex PCR, and its TCRdb copy is limited to in-frame clones, with some not included. In total, the table holds 100,000 to 150,000 clones. The material sequenced was PBMCs. The receptor set was obtained from a man younger than 30 in good health and CMV-seronegative.

The rearrangement uses TRBV7-8 and TRBJ2-1; the D gene is possibly TRBD2 (7 bases). Germline lookup yields CDR1 SGHVS and CDR2 FQNEAQ. The CDR3 is 16 residues long. The ends were cut back, 2 bases at V and 0 bases at J, with 11 bases in the middle. The CDR3 coding sequence is TGTGCCAGCAGCTTACGACGGGGGGCCTCCTACAATGAGCAGTTCTTC. This translates into CASSLRRGASYNEQFF.

The chain uses TRBV6-5 and TRBJ1-2, with no clear D. The CDR3 is 15 residues long. The V end lost 6 bases, the J end lost 4 bases, and 18 bases lay between the germline ends. Germline V gives CDR1 MNHEY, CDR2 SVGAGI. In DNA form, the CDR3 reads TGTGCCAGCAGAAAAACTACGACGGTGGCCTATGGCTACACCTTC. As protein: CASRKTTTVAYGYTF.

This rearrangement joins TRBV30 to TRBJ1-5, with 8 nucleotides matching TRBD1. The trim removed 4 bases at V and 0 bases at J, leaving 17 bases unmatched. The germline V gene encodes CDR1 GTSNPN and CDR2 SVGIG (reference sequence). This CDR3 is 19 amino acids long. The chain's CDR3 is CAWTRFGGQVFNSNQPQHF. In DNA form, the CDR3 reads TGTGCCTGGACGCGTTTTGGGGGACAGGTCTTTAATAGCAATCAGCCCCAGCATTTT.

The CDR3 DNA is TGTGCCTGGCCCGGCCACAGTAAAGATGGCTACACCTTC. Amino acid sequence: CAWPGHSKDGYTF. J is TRBJ1-2 and V is TRBV30, with D hard to call. The CDR3 is 13 amino acids. V was pared by 5 bases and J by 6 bases, with 16 bases between. The germline V gene encodes CDR1 GTSNPN and CDR2 SVGIG (reference sequence).

The chain recombines TRBV7-6 with TRBJ2-2; 13 bases are a match to TRBD2. Germline V lookup: CDR1 SGHVS, CDR2 FNYEAQ. V was clipped by 5 bases and J by 4 bases; unmatched bases: 7. The CDR3 covers 17 residues. As DNA, the CDR3 is TGTGCCAGCAGCCGCACAGGACTAGCGGGAGTCACCGGGGAGCTGTTTTTT. Encoded protein: CASSRTGLAGVTGELFF.

The chain employs TRBV4-3 and TRBJ2-5; TRBD2 matches 9 bases. CDR1 and CDR2 (germline): LGHNA, YSLEER. This CDR3 is built from 17 residues. V lost 4 bases to trimming and J lost 3 bases; unmatched junction nucleotides: 12. The DNA for the CDR3 is TGCGCCAGCAGCCGATGGGGAGCCGGGACTAGCAAAGAGACCCAGTACTTC. As protein: CASSRWGAGTSKETQYF.

The chain uses TRBV19 and TRBJ1-2; D may be TRBD1 (5 bases). Germline V CDR1 and CDR2: LNHDA, SQIVND (reference sequence). With 8 bases removed from V and 7 bases from J, the gap between germline ends came to 11 bases. This CDR3 region has 11 residues. CDR3 loop: CASGPTGGYTF. In nucleotides, the CDR3 is TGTGCCAGTGGTCCAACAGGTGGCTACACCTTC.

The chain couples TRBV6-4 to TRBJ2-3; D perhaps matches TRBD2 (6 bases). CDR3 length equals 15 residues. Trimming left V 4 bases short and J 5 bases short, with 16 bases between. Germline assignment: CDR1 MRHNA and CDR2 SNTAGT. CDR3 sequence reads: CASSVKAGTIDTQYF. In DNA, the CDR3 is TGTGCCAGCAGTGTGAAGGCGGGAACAATAGATACGCAGTATTTT.

The CDR3 here is CASQRQQNTEAFF. CDR3 DNA sequence: TGTGCCAGCCAACGACAGCAGAACACTGAAGCTTTCTTT. The V call is TRBV6-5, the J call TRBJ1-1; TRBD1 is a possible D gene (5 bases). The CDR3 is 13 amino acids. Germline V lookup: CDR1 MNHEY, CDR2 SVGAGI. The V end lost 8 bases, the J end lost 1 base, and 11 bases lay between the germline ends.

This chain uses TRBV2 with TRBJ2-5; 9 positions agree with TRBD1. Trimming took 4 bases from V and 5 from J; bases not matched to a gene: 32. The CDR3 extends over 23 amino acids. CDR1 is SNHLY, CDR2 FYNNEI, per germline. The CDR3 bases are TGTGCCAGCAGTGGTCGTAAGTGGACAGGGGTACGGGGTCAGACCCTGATCTGGGAGACCCAGTACTTC. Amino acid sequence: CASSGRKWTGVRGQTLIWETQYF.

The rearrangement uses TRBV23-1 and TRBJ1-3; D is undetermined. TRBV23-1 is filed as an ORF, its function uncertain. CDR3 length: 14 residues. V shed 3 bases and J shed 5 bases, with 11 bases lying between them. As DNA, the CDR3 is TGCGCCAGCAGTCATGGAGATCCCCGAAACACCATATATTTT. It translates to CASSHGDPRNTIYF.

CDR3 sequence (DNA): TGTGCCAGCAGGGCAAAGGGGGGGAGCGAGCAGTACTTC. Its translation is CASRAKGGSEQYF. The chain links TRBV6-6 to TRBJ2-7; tentative D call: TRBD2 (7 bases). Germline V gene sequence: CDR1 MNHNY, CDR2 SVGAGI (reference sequence). V shed 6 bases and J shed 6 bases, with 15 bases lying between them. The CDR3 is made up of 13 amino acids.

The rearrangement uses TRBV2 and TRBJ1-1, with D possibly being TRBD1 (6 bases). The V end lost 9 bases, the J end lost 7 bases, and 15 bases lay between the germline ends. The CDR3 runs to 12 residues. CDR1 and CDR2 from the germline V gene are SNHLY and FYNNEI. The CDR3 spells CARVGGLSEAFF. The DNA for the CDR3 is TGTGCCAGGGTGGGGGGGCTCAGTGAAGCTTTCTTT.

The J gene is TRBJ2-7, the V gene TRBV7-9, with 10 bases fitting TRBD1. V trimming: 5 bases; J trimming: 3 bases; junction bases outside the gene matches: 10. Germline CDR1 SEHNR, CDR2 FQNEAQ (reference sequence). This CDR3 has 16 amino acids. DNA of the CDR3: TGTGCCAGCAGCCCCCGCGTGGACAGGGGGTTCTACGAGCAGTACTTC. It yields the protein CASSPRVDRGFYEQYF.

The chain recombines TRBV9 with TRBJ2-7, with 9 bases that match TRBD1. The CDR3 consists of 16 residues. Germline assignment: CDR1 SGDLS and CDR2 YYNGEE. The ends lost 0 bases at V and 4 bases at J; junction bases unmatched: 8. DNA of the CDR3: TGTGCCAGCAGCGTAGACCCCGGGACAGGGAGTTACGAGCAGTACTTC. This gives the protein CASSVDPGTGSYEQYF. Based on the CDR3 plus reference TRBV9 and TRBJ2-7, the full variable domain is DSGVTQTPKHLITATGQRVTLRCSPRSGDLSVYWYQQSLDQGLQFLIQYYNGEERAKGNILERFSAQQFPDLHSELNLSSLELGDSALYFCASSVDPGTGSYEQYFGPGTRLTVT.

The chain combines TRBV4-3 with TRBJ2-1; 12 nucleotides match TRBD1. The CDR3 is 18 amino acids. V lost 2 bases to trimming and J lost 7 bases; unmatched junction nucleotides: 12. Germline V gene lookup returns CDR1 LGHNA and CDR2 YSLEER. The CDR3 nucleotides read TGCGCCAGCAGCCAAACAACCGGGACAGGGGGCATTCGGAATGAGCAGTTCTTC. Its protein product is CASSQTTGTGGIRNEQFF.

The V gene is TRBV6-6, the J gene TRBJ2-5; possible D gene TRBD2, 5 bases. CDR1 and CDR2 from the germline V gene are MNHNY and SVGAGI (reference sequence). The ends were cut back, 0 bases at V and 5 bases at J, with 10 bases in the middle. The CDR3 contains 14 residues. The CDR3 DNA follows: TGTGCCAGCAGTTACTCGACCCGCGGGGAGACCCAGTACTTC. Protein product: CASSYSTRGETQYF.

The V gene is TRBV2, the J gene TRBJ2-5, with unresolved D. Germline V gene data show CDR1 as SNHLY and CDR2 as FYNNEI. V lost 2 bases and J lost 4, with 14 bases in between. This CDR3 has 15 amino acids. The CDR3 loop reads CASSESSLEAETQYF. The CDR3 DNA sequence: TGTGCCAGCAGTGAATCGTCCCTAGAGGCAGAGACCCAGTACTTC.

This chain uses TRBV20-1 with TRBJ2-1; TRBD2 matches at 7 bases. CDR1 DFQATT and CDR2 SNEGSKA come from the germline V gene (reference sequence). The CDR3 consists of 11 residues. CDR3 sequence (DNA): TGCAGCGGCCTGATGGCGGGAGACCTGTTCTTC. Translation: CSGLMAGDLFF.

On this clone itself: At one of its ends the junction is not consistent with the germline gene, which may arise from a read error. V usage is TRBV4-3 and J usage is TRBJ1-4; 9 positions match TRBD1. CDR1 is LGHNA, CDR2 YSLEER, per germline. The CDR3 sequence is 16 residues long. The CDR3, as DNA: TGCACCAGCAGCCAAGATGGACAGGGGCAATTTGAAAAACTGTTTTTT. Amino acids: CTSSQDGQGQFEKLFF.

The CDR3 DNA sequence: TGTGCCAGCGTCAGGAACACTGAAGCTTTCTTT. Translated: CASVRNTEAFF. The J gene is TRBJ1-1, the V gene TRBV2; D unresolved. Trimming took 8 bases from V and 1 from J, leaving 5 bases between them. Germline V gives CDR1 SNHLY, CDR2 FYNNEI. The CDR3 is 11 amino acids.